This record concerns one TCR beta chain sequence. The CDR3 has 12 residues. Per germline, CDR1 MNHEY and CDR2 SVGEGT. The V end lost 2 bases, the J end lost 7 bases, and 6 bases lay between the germline ends. The data were produced by immunoSEQ multiplex PCR, yet TCRdb's version contains in-frame clones alone and is incomplete. The sample includes roughly 200,000 clones, about 83% of them seen just once. This sample was included in a study of blood T cell repertoires in COVID-19. Study background: Acute and convalescent COVID-19 samples came from the United States, Italy and Spain.

This chain joins TRBV6-2 or TRBV6-3 and TRBJ1-5; D ambiguous. Material for sequencing was PBMCs or T cells enriched from blood (not recorded which). The TCR comes from a woman aged 30 to 39 who had recovered from COVID-19. CDR3 in DNA: TGTGCCAGCAGTTACACCGGGCAGCCCCAGCATTTT. Translated, it gives CASSYTGQPQHF.